The 19 T cell receptor beta chains presented below share a single source sample, sequenced in a study of molecular identifiers for immune sequencing clone quantification. TCRdb called the PCR reads again in MiXCR, with one record for every CDR3 protein. The table has around 460,000 distinct CDR3 sequences, 20% to 25% seen once. Sequencing was carried out using naive CD8+ T cells from blood, with Jurkat cell RNA spiked in. Stated subset: FACS-sorted CD8+CD4-CCR7+CD45RA+ naive T cells. These receptors were collected from a human donor in good health. Some libraries in this study had Jurkat cell RNA spiked in.

The rearrangement links TRBV7-2 to TRBJ2-7; 12 bases line up with TRBD2. V trimming: 4 bases; J trimming: 2 bases; junction bases outside the gene matches: 3. The CDR3 extends over 15 amino acids. CDR1 is SGHTA and CDR2 is FQGNSA in the germline V gene. The CDR3 loop reads CASSYRLAGAYEQYF. In DNA, the CDR3 is TGTGCCAGCAGCTATCGACTAGCGGGAGCCTACGAGCAGTACTTC.

This clonotype was observed at least ten times. The chain combines TRBV5-5 with TRBJ2-7, with TRBD2 matching over 8 bases. Germline V gene data show CDR1 as SGHKS and CDR2 as YYEKEE (reference sequence). This CDR3 has 12 residues. The junction had 4 bases not matched to a gene; V was cut back by 8 bases and J by 3 bases. CDR3 sequence: CARRGVDYEQYF. CDR3 bases: TGTGCCAGGCGGGGGGTGGACTACGAGCAGTACTTC.

This sequence joins TRBV30 and TRBJ1-2; unclear D gene. Germline CDR1 reads GTSNPN; CDR2 reads SVGIG (reference sequence). The V end lost 0 bases, the J end lost 10 bases, and 12 bases lay between the germline ends. The CDR3 extends over 12 amino acids. The CDR3 sequence is CAWSVAAGIYTF. CDR3 DNA sequence: TGTGCCTGGAGTGTGGCGGCCGGGATCTACACCTTC.

In its sample, this clonotype was seen a few times. J is TRBJ2-1 and V is TRBV12-3 or TRBV12-4; 7 bases map to TRBD1. This CDR3 region has 15 residues. Losses at the gene ends were 5 bases for V and 7 bases for J; bases not matched to a gene: 11. The CDR3 here is CASSNLGGAMNEQFF. CDR3 DNA sequence: TGTGCCAGCAGTAATTTAGGGGGCGCGATGAATGAGCAGTTCTTC.

This clonotype came up many times. The chain employs TRBV3-1 and TRBJ2-7; either TRBD1 or TRBD2 may supply D (5 bases each). V lost 3 bases, J lost 0 bases, and 15 bases lay in between. CDR3 length equals 16 residues. The germline V gene encodes CDR1 LGHDT and CDR2 YNNKEL (reference sequence). The DNA for the CDR3 is TGTGCCAGCAGCCAGTCCGGGACGAAGAGCTCCTACGAGCAGTACTTC. Amino acids: CASSQSGTKSSYEQYF.

In its sample, this clonotype was seen many times. This chain uses TRBV19 with TRBJ2-7; TRBD2 agrees at 7 bases. Germline V CDR1 and CDR2: LNHDA, SQIVND (reference sequence). The CDR3 loop spans 15 amino acids. The trim removed 3 bases at V and 4 bases at J, leaving 9 bases unmatched. The CDR3 loop is CASSIKGGGIYEQYF. In DNA form, the CDR3 reads TGTGCCAGTAGTATTAAAGGCGGGGGAATTTACGAGCAGTACTTC.

This clonotype was recorded at least ten times. The chain couples TRBV27 to TRBJ2-5; the D is unclear. The germline V and J ends were trimmed by 3 bases and 1 base, with 12 bases remaining between them. Germline CDR1 reads MNHEY; CDR2 reads SMNVEV (reference sequence). This CDR3 comprises 15 residues. CDR3 protein: CASSFSRAPQETQYF. The DNA for the CDR3 is TGTGCCAGCAGTTTTTCCCGGGCCCCCCAAGAGACCCAGTACTTC.

As for this clonotype: In this CDR3 the conserved last residue, phenylalanine or tryptophan, is missing, so a read error is likely. This chain connects TRBV6-5 to TRBJ1-4, with 7 nucleotides matching TRBD1. The CDR3 has 15 residues. V shed 3 bases and J 12 bases; nucleotides not matched to a gene: 13. Germline loops: CDR1 MNHEY, CDR2 SVGAGI. The CDR3 protein is CASSYSTGPLGELFS. DNA of the CDR3: TGTGCCAGCAGTTATTCGACAGGGCCTCTTGGGGAACTGTTTTCT.

The chain employs TRBV19 and TRBJ2-2; D may be TRBD1 (6 bases). Per germline, CDR1 LNHDA and CDR2 SQIVND (reference sequence). The ends were cut back, 7 bases at V and 6 bases at J, with 12 bases in the middle. CDR3 length equals 13 residues. CDR3 residues: CASKAGVPGELFF. CDR3 nucleotide sequence: TGTGCCAGTAAGGCAGGGGTCCCCGGGGAGCTGTTTTTT. The full variable domain, in which reference TRBV19 and TRBJ2-2 provide the parts outside the CDR3, is DGGITQSPKYLFRKEGQNVTLSCEQNLNHDAMYWYRQDPGQGLRLIYYSQIVNDFQKGDIAEGYSVSREKKESFPLTVTSAQKNPTAFYLCASKAGVPGELFFGEGSRLTVL.

This clonotype was seen at least ten times. The V gene is TRBV29-1, the J gene TRBJ2-1; 10 nucleotides match TRBD2. CDR3 length equals 14 residues. CDR1 SQVTM and CDR2 ANQGSEA come from the germline V gene. Trimming at V came to 6 bases and at J to 8 bases, leaving 10 bases not matched to a gene. CDR3 coding DNA: TGCAGCGTCGAGCCGAGGCTAGCGGGAGATGAGCAGTTCTTC. This gives the protein CSVEPRLAGDEQFF.

This clonotype has more than one count but fewer than ten. The chain is built from TRBV7-6 and TRBJ2-2; 9 bases line up with TRBD1. Germline trimming cut 0 bases from V and 4 bases from J; bases unmatched to any gene: 6. Germline loops: CDR1 SGHVS, CDR2 FNYEAQ. This CDR3 is built from 17 residues. The DNA for the CDR3 is TGTGCCAGCAGCTTAGCTGGTACAGGGGGCTTCACCGGGGAGCTGTTTTTT. Protein sequence: CASSLAGTGGFTGELFF.

This clonotype showed up many times. CDR3 sequence (DNA): TGTGCCAGCAGTCCGTCGGCGGCGGCAGATACGCAGTATTTT. It is translated as CASSPSAAADTQYF. This chain joins TRBV6-2 or TRBV6-3 and TRBJ2-3, with D unresolved. CDR1 and CDR2 from the germline V gene are MNHEY and SVGEGT. This CDR3 spans 14 amino acids. V was cut by 5 bases and J by 4 bases, with 13 bases left in between.

This clonotype has more than one count but fewer than ten. A much larger clone lies a single base off, so this may be a read error. The chain employs TRBV9 and TRBJ2-3, with D perhaps matching TRBD1 or TRBD2 (6 bases each). CDR3 length: 14 residues. The germline V gene has CDR1 SGDLS and CDR2 YYNGEE. V gave up 3 bases and J gave up 1 base, with 9 bases separating them. In nucleotides, the CDR3 is TGTGCCAGCAGCGACGGGGGCGGCACAGATACGCAGTATTTT. Protein: CASSDGGGTDTQYF.

CDR3 nucleotide sequence: TGTGCCAGCAGCTTTGATTACTCTGGAAACACCATATATTTT. This translates into CASSFDYSGNTIYF. The chain links TRBV12-3 or TRBV12-4 to TRBJ1-3; D is ambiguous. The germline V and J ends were trimmed by 6 bases and 0 bases, with 9 bases remaining between them. This CDR3 is built from 14 residues.

The sample holds a few counts of this clonotype. In nucleotides, the CDR3 is TGTGCCAGCAGCACAAACAGGGGGCTGAGTGAAAAACTGTTTTTT. Its translation is CASSTNRGLSEKLFF. The chain recombines TRBV7-8 with TRBJ1-4, with TRBD1 matching over 9 bases. Trimming at V came to 5 bases and at J to 7 bases, leaving 8 bases not matched to a gene. The length of the CDR3 is 15 residues. CDR1 is SGHVS, CDR2 FQNEAQ, per germline.

In its sample, this clonotype was seen a few times. The J gene is TRBJ2-2, the V gene TRBV30, with a possible D match to TRBD1 (5 bases). Germline CDR1 reads GTSNPN; CDR2 reads SVGIG (reference sequence). The CDR3 is 14 amino acids. The V and J ends lost 8 bases and 2 bases respectively, with 15 bases between them. The CDR3 DNA reads TGTGCCCACCGACAGTTAGATAACACCGGGGAGCTGTTTTTT. It specifies CAHRQLDNTGELFF.

The rearrangement joins TRBV4-2 to TRBJ1-2; 7 positions match TRBD1. The CDR3 is 15 residues long. Per germline, CDR1 LGHNA and CDR2 YNFKEQ. Unmatched junction bases numbered 11, after V lost 4 bases and J lost 6 bases. In DNA form, the CDR3 reads TGTGCCAGCAGCCCATGGACAGGAGAGGTGGATGGCTACACCTTC. Protein sequence: CASSPWTGEVDGYTF.

The V gene is TRBV28, the J gene TRBJ2-1, with 11 positions matching TRBD1. Trimming removed 5 bases from V and 10 bases from J; junction bases left unmatched: 4. CDR3 length: 13 residues. Germline CDR1 reads MDHEN; CDR2 reads SYDVKM. CDR3 loop: CASSGQGAGEQFF. The CDR3 region has the DNA TGTGCCAGCAGTGGACAGGGGGCAGGGGAGCAGTTCTTC. The whole variable domain, remainder taken from reference TRBV28 and TRBJ2-1, is DVKVTQSSRYLVKRTGEKVFLECVQDMDHENMFWYRQDPGLGLRLIYFSYDVKMKEKGDIPEGYSVSREKKERFSLILESASTNQTSMYLCASSGQGAGEQFFGPGTRLTVL.

This clonotype was picked up a small number of times. The genes are TRBV6-6 and TRBJ2-3; 9 bases fit TRBD1. The CDR3 runs to 16 residues. CDR1 and CDR2 from the germline V gene are MNHNY and SVGAGI (reference sequence). J lost 0 bases, V lost 1 base, and 2 bases had no gene match. This CDR3 reads CASSYLQGASTDTQYF. The CDR3 DNA follows: TGTGCCAGCAGTTACTTACAGGGGGCTAGCACAGATACGCAGTATTTT.